This T cell receptor (beta chain) came from a study of T cells in localized non-small cell lung cancer. Study results and limitations: Median detection of top 100 tumor clones in adjacent lung was about 52 clones. Sequencing covered just one tumor region, so heterogeneity cannot be ruled out. Highest T cell clonality was seen in uninvolved adjacent lung, surpassing that measured in tumor.

This clone counts as medium-sized (0.01 to 0.1%). Its cognate antigen is unknown. This CDR3 spans 14 amino acids. Germline V CDR1 and CDR2: MNHEY, SMNVEV (reference sequence). V was shortened by 2 bases and J by 4 bases, with 9 bases between the two germline ends. Only in-frame clones appear in the TCRdb table, and some are missing; sequencing was by immunoSEQ multiplex PCR. The table shows under 60,000 clones, with 86% occurring only once. This specimen was peripheral blood, taken before any cancer treatment. V is TRBV27 and J is TRBJ1-5, with D uncertain. The receptor's source is a male donor at least 60 years old with stage III squamous cell lung carcinoma. The CDR3 region has the DNA TGTGCCAGCAGTTTAACGGGGATAAATCAGCCCCAGCATTTT. It is translated as CASSLTGINQPQHF.